Listed here are 14 T cell receptor beta chains from one sample, sequenced in a study of T cells in Graves' hyperthyroidism and ophthalmopathy. The TCR beta CDR3 regions underwent amplification using RNA transcripts as the source. A first-round RT-PCR of the TCR CDR3 used the HTBI primer set. From the multiplex PCR reads, TCRdb called clonotypes with MiXCR, one entry per CDR3 protein. The repertoire consists of some 620,000 distinct CDR3 sequences, with around 15% occurring once and the leading ten covering 3.8%. Sample: blood. The receptors stem from a woman under 40 with Graves' hyperthyroidism.

This clonotype has at least ten counts. The chain is built from TRBV6-6 and TRBJ2-5, with a weak D call TRBD2 (6 bases). The length of the CDR3 is 15 residues. The germline CDR1 and CDR2 sequences are MNHNY and SVGAGI (reference sequence). The V end lost 0 bases, the J end lost 6 bases, and 14 bases lay between the germline ends. The CDR3 is CASSYSRRGGKTQYF. As DNA, the CDR3 is TGTGCCAGCAGTTACTCCCGACGGGGCGGGAAGACCCAGTACTTC.

This clonotype came up many times. The rearrangement joins TRBV7-3 to TRBJ2-3; tentative D call: TRBD2 (5 bases). The CDR3 has 15 residues. Trimming cost V 3 bases and J 0 bases, with 10 bases left between them. Germline V CDR1 and CDR2: SGHTA, FQGTGA. The CDR3: CASSFLLGSTDTQYF. CDR3 coding DNA: TGTGCCAGCAGCTTCTTACTAGGCAGCACAGATACGCAGTATTTT.

The rearrangement links TRBV20-1 to TRBJ2-3; D is perhaps TRBD1 or TRBD2 (9 bases each). Germline lookup yields CDR1 DFQATT and CDR2 SNEGSKA (reference sequence). This CDR3 contains 19 residues. V was clipped by 6 bases and J by 4 bases, with 32 bases between them. Written as DNA, the CDR3 is TGCAGTGCCGAAAAACAGGGGGCGGGAGGGCGGAGCGGTTCAGATACGCAGTATTTT. Its protein is CSAEKQGAGGRSGSDTQYF.

The chain combines TRBV4-1 with TRBJ2-1; the match to TRBD2 covers 15 bases. Trimming removed 1 base from V and 7 bases from J; junction bases left unmatched: 2. The germline V gene has CDR1 MGHRA and CDR2 YSYEKL. This CDR3 has 16 residues. The DNA of the CDR3 is TGCGCCAGCAGCCAAGGGACTAGCGGGAGGGCGAATGAGCAGTTCTTC. Its translation is CASSQGTSGRANEQFF.

V usage is TRBV5-1 and J usage is TRBJ2-2, with 7 positions matching TRBD1. The germline CDR1 and CDR2 sequences are SGHRS and YFSETQ. Trimming cost V 4 bases and J 2 bases; bases outside gene matches: 5. This CDR3 has 15 residues. CDR3: CASSRDSSNTGELFF. In DNA form, the CDR3 reads TGCGCCAGCAGCCGGGACAGTAGTAACACCGGGGAGCTGTTTTTT. The complete variable domain, with remaining parts taken from reference TRBV5-1 and TRBJ2-2, reads KAGVTQTPRYLIKTRGQQVTLSCSPISGHRSVSWYQQTPGQGLQFLFEYFSETQRNKGNFPGRFSGRQFSNSRSEMNVSTLELGDSALYLCASSRDSSNTGELFFGEGSRLTVL.

On this clonotype itself: This could be a read error, since a much larger clone is one nucleotide away. This rearrangement joins TRBV6-2 or TRBV6-3 to TRBJ2-5; D possibly corresponds to TRBD2 (7 bases). The CDR3 is 14 amino acids. V gave up 6 bases and J gave up 12 bases, with 23 bases separating them. CDR1 MNHEY and CDR2 SVGEGT come from the germline V gene. DNA for the CDR3: TGTGCCAGCAGAAGACGGGGGGCGCACATCCGCGAGTACTTC. Amino acid sequence: CASRRRGAHIREYF.

This clonotype was observed a few times. V is TRBV19 and J is TRBJ2-1; 9 bases are shared with TRBD1. Per the germline V gene, CDR1 is LNHDA and CDR2 is SQIVND (reference sequence). The CDR3 totals 15 residues. Trimming took 9 bases from V and 5 from J; bases not matched to a gene: 11. The chain's CDR3 is CARIPGQGLHNEQFF. The CDR3 DNA reads TGTGCCAGAATTCCGGGACAGGGTCTTCACAATGAGCAGTTCTTC.

In its sample, this clonotype was seen many times. The chain couples TRBV5-1 to TRBJ2-7; 10 bases are shared with TRBD1. Trimming cost V 1 base and J 2 bases; bases outside gene matches: 9. Germline V gene data show CDR1 as SGHRS and CDR2 as YFSETQ. The CDR3 length is 17 residues. The CDR3 DNA reads TGCGCCAGCAGCTTGCCACGGCCGGGACAGGGGACCTACGAGCAGTACTTC. Translation gives CASSLPRPGQGTYEQYF.

This clonotype has just a few counts. This sequence joins TRBV6-4 and TRBJ2-2; the match to TRBD2 covers 9 bases. CDR1 and CDR2 (germline): MRHNA, SNTAGT. There are 17 residues in the CDR3. V gave up 5 bases and J gave up 4 bases; unmatched junction bases: 11. As DNA, the CDR3 is TGTGCCAGCAGTCGGACTAGCGTAGGGCCGAGCACCGGGGAGCTGTTTTTT. Its protein product is CASSRTSVGPSTGELFF.

The sample holds a few counts of this clonotype. The DNA of the CDR3 is TGCAGCGTTCTGGGACTAGCGGGAGGGCCAATAACAGATACGCAGTATTTT. The encoded protein is CSVLGLAGGPITDTQYF. The J gene is TRBJ2-3, the V gene TRBV29-1, with TRBD2 matching 16 bases. CDR3 length: 17 residues. Germline V gene data show CDR1 as SQVTM and CDR2 as ANQGSEA. V lost 5 bases to trimming and J lost 3 bases; unmatched junction nucleotides: 8.

The chain carries TRBV20-1 and TRBJ1-1; maybe TRBD1 (5 bases). CDR3 size: 12 residues. Germline lookup yields CDR1 DFQATT and CDR2 SNEGSKA (reference sequence). V lost 1 base and J lost 12, with 15 bases in between. CDR3 amino acids: CSARVSQGYPFF. Here the CDR3 DNA reads TGCAGTGCTAGAGTATCTCAGGGTTACCCTTTCTTT.

The V call is TRBV4-2, the J call TRBJ2-2; 9 bases agree with TRBD1. The J segment lost 3 bases and the V segment lost 4 bases, leaving 9 bases of the junction unmatched. The CDR3 covers 17 residues. In germline, CDR1 is LGHNA, CDR2 YNFKEQ. The CDR3 region has the DNA TGTGCCAGCAGCCTATGGACAGGGGAAAGTTACACCGGGGAGCTGTTTTTT. It is translated as CASSLWTGESYTGELFF.

This clonotype was counted many times. The rearrangement joins TRBV9 to TRBJ2-3, with TRBD2 as a possible D gene (6 bases). V lost 2 bases to trimming and J lost 0 bases, with 10 bases between them. Germline V gives CDR1 SGDLS, CDR2 YYNGEE. The CDR3 runs to 15 residues. In nucleotides, the CDR3 is TGTGCCAGCAGCGTTTCCAGCGGGAGCACAGATACGCAGTATTTT. Protein sequence: CASSVSSGSTDTQYF. Based on the CDR3 plus reference TRBV9 and TRBJ2-3, the full variable domain is DSGVTQTPKHLITATGQRVTLRCSPRSGDLSVYWYQQSLDQGLQFLIQYYNGEERAKGNILERFSAQQFPDLHSELNLSSLELGDSALYFCASSVSSGSTDTQYFGPGTRLTVL.

There are a few counts of this clonotype. J is TRBJ2-7 and V is TRBV6-2 or TRBV6-3; the match to TRBD1 covers 9 bases. Trimming took 4 bases from V and 7 from J; bases not matched to a gene: 5. CDR1 MNHEY and CDR2 SVGEGT come from the germline V gene. CDR3 length: 13 amino acids. The CDR3 DNA reads TGTGCCAGCAGTTTCCGACAGGGGGGAGAGCAGTACTTC. Encoded protein: CASSFRQGGEQYF.